Below are 3 T cell receptor beta chains sequenced from a single sample in a study of T cell responses to AZD1222 COVID-19 vaccine. Assay: immunoSEQ multiplex PCR; the TCRdb copy retains only in-frame clones and omits some. Found here are more than 85,000 clones, 70% to 90% of them singletons; the top ten hold around 14%. Sequencing used peripheral blood, obtained 28 days after the second AZD1222 dose. These receptors were obtained from an adult who received the AZD1222 COVID-19 vaccine.

This clone appeared a single time. The V gene is TRBV12-3 or TRBV12-4, the J gene TRBJ1-1; D call uncertain. Trimming removed 3 bases from V and 4 bases from J, with 9 bases in between. The CDR3 loop spans 13 amino acids. CDR3 DNA sequence: TGTGCCAGCAGTTTCGGGGATCCCACTGAAGCTTTCTTT. It encodes CASSFGDPTEAFF.

Worth noting for this clone: The same CDR3 can be traced to other DNA sequences in this sample. The genes are TRBV19 and TRBJ1-5; TRBD1 matches at 10 bases. This CDR3 is built from 14 residues. Looked up from germline, CDR1 is LNHDA and CDR2 is SQIVND (reference sequence). V shed 5 bases, J shed 2 bases, and the junction held 0 bases outside the gene matches. As DNA, the CDR3 is TGTGCCAGTAGTGGGACAGGGGGCAATCAGCCCCAGCATTTT. It codes for CASSGTGGNQPQHF.

The chain has TRBV29-1 and TRBJ1-2, with D hard to call. The germline gives CDR1 SQVTM, CDR2 ANQGSEA. CDR3 size: 15 residues. Trimming took off 5 bases at V and 4 bases at J, with 20 bases between the two ends. CDR3 loop: CSVSGMNTRRYGYTF. As DNA, the CDR3 is TGCAGCGTTTCGGGCATGAACACTCGTCGCTATGGCTACACCTTC.